This TCR beta chain was captured in a study of cytomegalovirus exposure and HLA in healthy donors. This clone was found a few times. Researchers ran the PCR with 60 Vbeta and 13 Jbeta primers. This table comes from immunoSEQ multiplex PCR, and its TCRdb copy is limited to in-frame clones, with some not included. The sample records about 140,000 clones, over 50% being singletons. Germline V gene sequence: CDR1 SGHDT, CDR2 YYEEEE. CDR3 length equals 15 residues. The germline V and J ends were trimmed by 4 bases and 5 bases, with 16 bases remaining between them. This TCR was recovered from a human donor in good health. J is TRBJ2-1 and V is TRBV5-6; TRBD2 is a possible D gene (5 bases). The sample taken for sequencing was PBMCs. CDR3 in DNA: TGTGCCAGCAGCCCTACCCCGGGAAGGGACAATGAGCAGTTCTTC. This encodes CASSPTPGRDNEQFF.